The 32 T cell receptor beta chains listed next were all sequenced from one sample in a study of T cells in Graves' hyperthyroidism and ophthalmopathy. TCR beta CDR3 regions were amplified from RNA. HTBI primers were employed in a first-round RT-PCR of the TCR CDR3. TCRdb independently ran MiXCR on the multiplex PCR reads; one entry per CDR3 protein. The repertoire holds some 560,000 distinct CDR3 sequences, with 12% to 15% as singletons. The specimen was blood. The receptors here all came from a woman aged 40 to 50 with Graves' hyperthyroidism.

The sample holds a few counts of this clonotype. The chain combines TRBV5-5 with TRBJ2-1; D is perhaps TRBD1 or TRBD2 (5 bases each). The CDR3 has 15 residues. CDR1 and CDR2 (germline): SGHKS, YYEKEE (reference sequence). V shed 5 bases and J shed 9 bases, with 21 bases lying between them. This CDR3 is CASRPSGPPSSEQFF. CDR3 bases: TGTGCCAGCAGACCCTCGGGGCCGCCCTCCTCTGAGCAGTTCTTC.

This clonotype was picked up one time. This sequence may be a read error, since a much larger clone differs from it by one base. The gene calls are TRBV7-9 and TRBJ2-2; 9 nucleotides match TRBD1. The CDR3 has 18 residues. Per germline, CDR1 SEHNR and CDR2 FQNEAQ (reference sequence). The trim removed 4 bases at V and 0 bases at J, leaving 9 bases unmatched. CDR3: CASSWDRVAHANTGELFF. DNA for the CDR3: TGTGCCAGCAGCTGGGACAGGGTGGCCCATGCGAACACCGGGGAGCTGTTTTTT. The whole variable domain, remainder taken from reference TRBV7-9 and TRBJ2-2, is DTGVSQNPRHKITKRGQNVTFRCDPISEHNRLYWYRQTLGQGPEFLTYFQNEAQLEKSRLLSDRFSAERPKGSFSTLEIQRTEQGDSAMYLCASSWDRVAHANTGELFFGEGSRLTVL.

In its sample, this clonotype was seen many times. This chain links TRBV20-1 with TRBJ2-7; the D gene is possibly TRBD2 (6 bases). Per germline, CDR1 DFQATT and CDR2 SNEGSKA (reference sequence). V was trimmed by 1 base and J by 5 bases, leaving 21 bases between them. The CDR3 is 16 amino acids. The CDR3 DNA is TGCAGTGCTAGAGGAGGGACTGGATCAACAGGAGACGAGCAGTACTTC. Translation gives CSARGGTGSTGDEQYF.

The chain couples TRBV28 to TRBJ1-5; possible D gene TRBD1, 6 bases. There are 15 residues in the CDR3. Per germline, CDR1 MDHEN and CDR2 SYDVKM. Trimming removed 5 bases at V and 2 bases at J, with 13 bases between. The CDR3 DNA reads TGTGCCAGCAGTATCAGGGGCGGGGGCAATCAGCCCCAGCATTTT. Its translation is CASSIRGGGNQPQHF.

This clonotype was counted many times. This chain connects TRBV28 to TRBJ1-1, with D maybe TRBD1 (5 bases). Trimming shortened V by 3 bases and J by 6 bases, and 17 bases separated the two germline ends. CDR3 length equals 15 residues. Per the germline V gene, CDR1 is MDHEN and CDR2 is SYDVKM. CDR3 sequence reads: CASSFTSLGVSEAFF. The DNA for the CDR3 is TGTGCCAGCAGTTTTACATCCTTAGGGGTCTCTGAAGCTTTCTTT.

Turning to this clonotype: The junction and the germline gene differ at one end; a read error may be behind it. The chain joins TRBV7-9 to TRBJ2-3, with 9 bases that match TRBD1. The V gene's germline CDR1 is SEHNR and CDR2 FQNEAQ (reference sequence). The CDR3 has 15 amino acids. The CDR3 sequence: CASSRRDREADTRYF. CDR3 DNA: TGTGCCAGCAGCCGCCGGGACAGGGAGGCAGATACGCGGTATTTT.

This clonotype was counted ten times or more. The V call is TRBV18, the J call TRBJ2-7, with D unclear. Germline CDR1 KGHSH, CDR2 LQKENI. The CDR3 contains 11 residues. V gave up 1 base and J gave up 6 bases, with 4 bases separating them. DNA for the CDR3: TGTGCCAGCTCACCACAATTCGAGCAGTACTTC. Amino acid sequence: CASSPQFEQYF. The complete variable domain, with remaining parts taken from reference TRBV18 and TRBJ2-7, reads NAGVMQNPRHLVRRRGQEARLRCSPMKGHSHVYWYRQLPEEGLKFMVYLQKENIIDESGMPKERFSAEFPKEGPSILRIQQVVRGDSAAYFCASSPQFEQYFGPGTRLTVT.

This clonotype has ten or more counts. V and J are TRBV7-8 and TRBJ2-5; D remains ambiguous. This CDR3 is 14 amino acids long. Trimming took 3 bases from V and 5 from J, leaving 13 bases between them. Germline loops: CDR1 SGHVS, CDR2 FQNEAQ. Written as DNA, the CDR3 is TGTGCCAGCAGCTTCCAGGTCGTAGGGGAGACCCAGTACTTC. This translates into CASSFQVVGETQYF.

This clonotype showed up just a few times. Here the CDR3 reads CASSSTGGAAGELFF. The CDR3 bases are TGTGCCAGCAGCAGTACAGGGGGCGCCGCCGGGGAGCTGTTTTTT. The rearrangement uses TRBV5-4 and TRBJ2-2; 9 nucleotides match TRBD1. CDR1 is SGHNT, CDR2 YYREEE, per germline (reference sequence). The V and J ends lost 4 bases and 6 bases, in that order; junction bases with no gene match: 7. The CDR3 has 15 residues.

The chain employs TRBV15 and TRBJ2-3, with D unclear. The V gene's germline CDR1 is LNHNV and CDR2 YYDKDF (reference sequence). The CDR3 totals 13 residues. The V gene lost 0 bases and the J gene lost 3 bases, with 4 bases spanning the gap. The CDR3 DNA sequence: TGTGCCACCAGCAGAGATAGAACAGATACGCAGTATTTT. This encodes CATSRDRTDTQYF.

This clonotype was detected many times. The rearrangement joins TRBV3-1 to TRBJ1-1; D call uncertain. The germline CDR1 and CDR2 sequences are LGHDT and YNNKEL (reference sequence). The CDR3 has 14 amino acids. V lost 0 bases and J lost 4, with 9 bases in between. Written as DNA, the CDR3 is TGTGCCAGCAGCCAAGATGTACCAACCACTGAAGCTTTCTTT. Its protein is CASSQDVPTTEAFF.

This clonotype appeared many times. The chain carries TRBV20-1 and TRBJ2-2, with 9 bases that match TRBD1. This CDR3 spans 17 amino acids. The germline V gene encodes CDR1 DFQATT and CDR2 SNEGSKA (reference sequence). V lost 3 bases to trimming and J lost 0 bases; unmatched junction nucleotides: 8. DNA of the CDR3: TGCAGTGCTAGGGGAGGGACAGGGAAAGCGAACACCGGGGAGCTGTTTTTT. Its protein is CSARGGTGKANTGELFF.

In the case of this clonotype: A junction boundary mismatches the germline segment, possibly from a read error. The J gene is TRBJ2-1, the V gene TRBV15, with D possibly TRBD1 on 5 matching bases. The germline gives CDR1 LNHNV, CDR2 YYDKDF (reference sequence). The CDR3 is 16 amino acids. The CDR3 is CTTSRGDSNSYNEQFF. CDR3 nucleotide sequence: TGTACCACCAGCAGAGGAGACAGCAACTCCTACAATGAGCAGTTCTTC.

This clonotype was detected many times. In DNA, the CDR3 is TGTGCCAGCAGTGAACTAGCGGGATACGACGAGCAGTACTTC. Its protein product is CASSELAGYDEQYF. This chain connects TRBV6-1 to TRBJ2-7; 9 bases map to TRBD2. Losses at the gene ends were 2 bases for V and 5 bases for J; bases not matched to a gene: 4. CDR1 and CDR2 (germline): MNHNS, SASEGT. The CDR3 covers 14 residues.

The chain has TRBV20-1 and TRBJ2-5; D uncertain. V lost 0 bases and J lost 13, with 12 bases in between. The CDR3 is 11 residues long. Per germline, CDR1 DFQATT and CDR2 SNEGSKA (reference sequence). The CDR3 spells CSARDWTLGYF. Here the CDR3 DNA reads TGCAGTGCTAGAGATTGGACCCTTGGGTACTTC.

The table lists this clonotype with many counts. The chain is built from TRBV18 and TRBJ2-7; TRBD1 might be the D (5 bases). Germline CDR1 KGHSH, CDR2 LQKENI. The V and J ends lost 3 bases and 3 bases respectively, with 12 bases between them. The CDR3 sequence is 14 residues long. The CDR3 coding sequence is TGTGCCAGCTCACCTCCTGACAGTCTCTACGAGCAGTACTTC. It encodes CASSPPDSLYEQYF.

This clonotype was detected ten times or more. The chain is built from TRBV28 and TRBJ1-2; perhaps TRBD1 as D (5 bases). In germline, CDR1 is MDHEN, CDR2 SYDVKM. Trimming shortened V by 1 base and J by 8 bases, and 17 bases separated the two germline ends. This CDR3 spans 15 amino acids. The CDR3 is CASSLLGGTGRGYTF. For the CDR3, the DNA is TGTGCCAGCAGTTTATTGGGGGGAACCGGAAGGGGCTACACCTTC.

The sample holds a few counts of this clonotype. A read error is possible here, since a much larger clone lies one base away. The chain's CDR3 is CAGSLVGGHPTSPDEQFF. In DNA, the CDR3 is TGTGCCGGCAGCTTAGTTGGCGGACATCCGACCTCTCCCGATGAGCAGTTCTTC. The chain couples TRBV7-2 to TRBJ2-1; maybe TRBD1 (5 bases). The CDR3 is 18 residues long. Looked up from germline, CDR1 is SGHTA and CDR2 is FQGNSA. Full variable domain (missing parts from reference TRBV7-2 and TRBJ2-1): GAGVSQSPSNKVTEKGKDVELRCDPISGHTALYWYRQSLGQGLEFLIYFQGNSAPDKSGLPSDRFSAERTGGSVSTLTIQRTQQEDSAVYLCAGSLVGGHPTSPDEQFFGPGTRLTVL.

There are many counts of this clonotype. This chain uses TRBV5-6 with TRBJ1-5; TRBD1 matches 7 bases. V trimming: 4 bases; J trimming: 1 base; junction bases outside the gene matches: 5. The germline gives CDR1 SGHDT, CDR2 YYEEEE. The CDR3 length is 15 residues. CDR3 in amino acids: CASSLGQASNQPQHF. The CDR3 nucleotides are TGTGCCAGCAGCCTAGGACAGGCGAGCAATCAGCCCCAGCATTTT.

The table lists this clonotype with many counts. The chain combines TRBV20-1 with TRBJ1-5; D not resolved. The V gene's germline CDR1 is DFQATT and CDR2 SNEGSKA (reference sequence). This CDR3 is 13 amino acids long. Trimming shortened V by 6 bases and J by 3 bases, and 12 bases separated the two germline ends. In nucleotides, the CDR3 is TGCAGTGCCCTGGACGTACCCAATCAGCCCCAGCATTTT. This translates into CSALDVPNQPQHF.

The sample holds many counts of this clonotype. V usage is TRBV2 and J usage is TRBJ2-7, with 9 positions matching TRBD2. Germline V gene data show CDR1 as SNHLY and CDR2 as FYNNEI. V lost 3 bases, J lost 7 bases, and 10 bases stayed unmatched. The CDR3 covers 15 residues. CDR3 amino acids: CASSDSSGSLREQYF. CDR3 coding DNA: TGTGCCAGCAGTGACAGTAGCGGGAGCTTGAGAGAGCAGTACTTC.

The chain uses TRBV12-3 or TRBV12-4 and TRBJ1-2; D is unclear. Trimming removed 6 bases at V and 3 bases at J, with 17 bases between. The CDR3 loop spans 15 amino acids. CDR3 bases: TGTGCCAGCAGCCCTCTCGGGTCTTCTTACTATGGCTACACCTTC. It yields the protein CASSPLGSSYYGYTF.

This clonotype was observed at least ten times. The CDR3, as DNA: TGTGCCAGCGTGCTTCTCTTGGAGAGGGAGAACACTGAAGCTTTCTTT. This encodes CASVLLLERENTEAFF. The V call is TRBV28, the J call TRBJ1-1; D gene uncertain. Germline V gene lookup returns CDR1 MDHEN and CDR2 SYDVKM. Trimming shortened V by 8 bases and J by 1 base, and 20 bases separated the two germline ends. The CDR3 has 16 amino acids.

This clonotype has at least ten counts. This chain's CDR3 is CASSQDSGMGTGELFF. The CDR3 DNA follows: TGTGCCAGCAGCCAAGACTCGGGAATGGGCACCGGGGAGCTGTTTTTT. This sequence joins TRBV14 and TRBJ2-2, with a weak D call TRBD2 (5 bases). Germline values: CDR1 SGHDN, CDR2 FVKESK. CDR3 length equals 16 residues. Between the trimmed V and J ends, which lost 0 bases and 4 bases, there was a span of 12 bases.

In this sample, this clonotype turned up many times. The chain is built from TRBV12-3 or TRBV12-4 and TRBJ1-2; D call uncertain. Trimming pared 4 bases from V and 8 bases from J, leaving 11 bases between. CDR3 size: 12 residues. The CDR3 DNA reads TGTGCCAGCAGTTATGTGGTAGGCGGCTACACCTTC. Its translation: CASSYVVGGYTF.

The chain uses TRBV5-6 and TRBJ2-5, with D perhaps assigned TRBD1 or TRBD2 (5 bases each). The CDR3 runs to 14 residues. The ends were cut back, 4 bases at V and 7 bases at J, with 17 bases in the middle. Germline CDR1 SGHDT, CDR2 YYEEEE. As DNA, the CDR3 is TGTGCCAGCAGCGGACCTGGGACGGCCGGGACCCAGTACTTC. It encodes CASSGPGTAGTQYF.

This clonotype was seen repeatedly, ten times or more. The CDR3: CASSPSGQYNEQFF. The DNA of the CDR3 is TGTGCCAGCAGCCCCTCAGGACAGTACAATGAGCAGTTCTTC. The rearrangement links TRBV12-3 or TRBV12-4 to TRBJ2-1, with D maybe TRBD1 (6 bases). This CDR3 is 14 amino acids long. The germline V and J ends were trimmed by 6 bases and 4 bases, with 13 bases remaining between them.

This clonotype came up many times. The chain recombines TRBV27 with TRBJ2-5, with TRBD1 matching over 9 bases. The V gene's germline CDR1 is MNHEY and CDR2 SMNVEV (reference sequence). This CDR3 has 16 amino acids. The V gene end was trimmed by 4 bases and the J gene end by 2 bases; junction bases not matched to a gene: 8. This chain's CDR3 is CASSSGTGMGQETQYF. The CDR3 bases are TGTGCCAGCAGTTCGGGGACAGGGATGGGGCAAGAGACCCAGTACTTC.

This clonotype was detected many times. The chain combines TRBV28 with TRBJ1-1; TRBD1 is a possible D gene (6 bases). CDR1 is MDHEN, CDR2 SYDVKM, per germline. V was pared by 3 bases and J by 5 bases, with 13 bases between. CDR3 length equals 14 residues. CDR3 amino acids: CASSFSGVGTEAFF. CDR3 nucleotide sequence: TGTGCCAGCAGTTTCTCAGGGGTAGGGACTGAAGCTTTCTTT.

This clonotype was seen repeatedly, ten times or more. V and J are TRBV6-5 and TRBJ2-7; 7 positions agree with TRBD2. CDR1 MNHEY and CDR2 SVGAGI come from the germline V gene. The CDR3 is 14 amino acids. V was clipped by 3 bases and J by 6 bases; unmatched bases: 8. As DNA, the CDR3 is TGTGCCAGCAGTTATACGGCGGGAGCCACCGAGCAGTACTTC. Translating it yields CASSYTAGATEQYF.

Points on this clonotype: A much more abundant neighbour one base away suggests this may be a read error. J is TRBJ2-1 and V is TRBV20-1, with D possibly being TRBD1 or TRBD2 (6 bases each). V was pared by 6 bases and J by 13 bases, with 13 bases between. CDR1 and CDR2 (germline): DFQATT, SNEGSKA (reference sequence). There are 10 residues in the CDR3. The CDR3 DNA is TGCAGTGCCCCGTACGGGGGCCAGTTCTTC. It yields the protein CSAPYGGQFF.

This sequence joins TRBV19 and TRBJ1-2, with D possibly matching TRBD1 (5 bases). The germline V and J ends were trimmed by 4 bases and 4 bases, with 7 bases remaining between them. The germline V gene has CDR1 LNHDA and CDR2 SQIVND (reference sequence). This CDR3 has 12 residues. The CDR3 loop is CASSNRTYGYTF. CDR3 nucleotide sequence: TGTGCCAGTAGTAACAGGACCTATGGCTACACCTTC.